This T cell receptor (beta chain) came from a study of blood T cells in healthy people across ages. A few counts support this clonotype. Sample-barcoded 5' priming and a J-beta primer mix drove a second PCR of roughly 6 to 12 cycles. MiXCR was run by TCRdb on the 5' RACE reads, yielding one entry per CDR3 protein. There are roughly 550,000 distinct CDR3 sequences in the sample; under 30% occur only once, and just over 8.5% lies in the top ten. There are 14 residues in the CDR3. Trimming left V 6 bases short and J 6 bases short, with 16 bases between. CDR1 is MDHEN and CDR2 is SYDVKM in the germline V gene. These data were also filed under a second study, of T cells of mothers and their children.

This TCR derives from a boy aged 10-17 years in good health. Sequenced sample: blood. This chain connects TRBV28 to TRBJ2-3; the D call may be TRBD1 or TRBD2 (5 bases each). CDR3 amino acids: CASSSGRSRDTQYF. The CDR3 DNA is TGTGCCAGCAGCTCGGGACGCTCGAGGGATACGCAGTATTTT.